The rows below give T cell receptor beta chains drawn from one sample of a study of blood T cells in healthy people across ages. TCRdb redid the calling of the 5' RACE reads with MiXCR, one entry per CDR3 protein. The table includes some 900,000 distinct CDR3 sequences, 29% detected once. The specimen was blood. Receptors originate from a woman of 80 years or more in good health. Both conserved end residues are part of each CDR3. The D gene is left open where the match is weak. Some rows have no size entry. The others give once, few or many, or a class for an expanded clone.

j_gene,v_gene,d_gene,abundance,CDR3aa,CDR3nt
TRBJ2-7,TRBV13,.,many,CASSTSPLDHTYEQYF,TGTGCCAGCAGCACTAGTCCCCTGGATCACACCTACGAGCAGTACTTC
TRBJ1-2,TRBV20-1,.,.,CSHWGGHGYTF,TGCAGTCATTGGGGGGGGCATGGCTACACCTTC
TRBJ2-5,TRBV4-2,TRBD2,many,CASSQRGGRETQYF,TGTGCCAGCAGTCAGCGGGGGGGCCGGGAGACCCAGTACTTC
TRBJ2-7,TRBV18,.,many,CASSPTSTYEQYF,TGTGCCAGCTCACCAACCTCGACCTACGAGCAGTACTTC
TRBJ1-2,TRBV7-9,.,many,CASSRGRGNYGYTF,TGTGCCAGCAGCAGAGGGAGGGGGAACTATGGCTACACCTTC
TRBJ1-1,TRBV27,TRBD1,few,CASSSLGTVNTEAFF,TGTGCCAGCAGTTCTTTGGGGACAGTGAACACTGAAGCTTTCTTT
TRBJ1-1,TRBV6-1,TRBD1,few,CASRGTGGAFF,TGTGCCAGCAGGGGGACAGGGGGAGCTTTCTTT
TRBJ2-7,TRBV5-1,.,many,CASSLRGDEQYF,TGCGCCAGCAGCTTAAGAGGAGACGAGCAGTACTTC
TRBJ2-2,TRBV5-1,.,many,CASSPGAGNTGELFF,TGCGCCAGCAGCCCAGGCGCCGGGAACACCGGGGAGCTGTTTTTT
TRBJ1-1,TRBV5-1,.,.,CASSRDVAENTEAFF,TGCGCCAGCAGCCGGGACGTAGCCGAGAACACTGAAGCTTTCTTT
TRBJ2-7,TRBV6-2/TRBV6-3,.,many,CASSYSAGQVREEQYF,TGTGCCAGCAGTTACTCTGCAGGACAAGTACGTGAGGAGCAGTACTTC
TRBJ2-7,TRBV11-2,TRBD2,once,CASSLAGLAGRGGQYF,TGTGCCAGCAGCTTGGCAGGACTAGCGGGCCGTGGAGGGCAGTACTTC
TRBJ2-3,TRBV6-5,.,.,CASSYSGVGTDTQYF,TGTGCCAGCAGTTACTCCGGGGTCGGCACAGATACGCAGTATTTT